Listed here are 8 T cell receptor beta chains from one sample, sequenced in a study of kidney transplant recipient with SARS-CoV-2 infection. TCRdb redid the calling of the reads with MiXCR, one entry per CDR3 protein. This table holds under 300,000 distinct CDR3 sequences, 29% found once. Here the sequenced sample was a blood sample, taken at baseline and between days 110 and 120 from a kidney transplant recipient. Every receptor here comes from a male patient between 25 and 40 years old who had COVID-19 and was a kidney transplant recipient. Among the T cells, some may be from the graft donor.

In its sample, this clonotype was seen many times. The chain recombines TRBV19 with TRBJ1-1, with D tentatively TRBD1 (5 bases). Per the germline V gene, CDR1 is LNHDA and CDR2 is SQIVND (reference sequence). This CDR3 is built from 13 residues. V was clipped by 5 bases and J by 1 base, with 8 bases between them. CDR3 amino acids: CASSVTGNTEAFF. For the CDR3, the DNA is TGTGCCAGTAGTGTAACAGGGAACACTGAAGCTTTCTTT.

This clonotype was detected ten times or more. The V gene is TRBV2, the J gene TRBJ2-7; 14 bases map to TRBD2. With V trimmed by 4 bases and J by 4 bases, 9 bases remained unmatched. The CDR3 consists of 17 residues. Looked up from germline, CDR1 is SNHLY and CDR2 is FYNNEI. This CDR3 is CASSGGPGTSGSYEQYF. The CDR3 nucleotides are TGTGCCAGCAGTGGGGGGCCCGGGACTAGCGGGAGTTACGAGCAGTACTTC.

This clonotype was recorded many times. The CDR3 is CASTIRKDSPLHF. The CDR3 DNA sequence: TGTGCCAGCACAATCCGTAAGGATTCACCCCTCCACTTT. The V gene is TRBV12-3 or TRBV12-4, the J gene TRBJ1-6, with no clear D. Trimming cost V 7 bases and J 8 bases, with 12 bases left between them. This CDR3 comprises 13 residues.

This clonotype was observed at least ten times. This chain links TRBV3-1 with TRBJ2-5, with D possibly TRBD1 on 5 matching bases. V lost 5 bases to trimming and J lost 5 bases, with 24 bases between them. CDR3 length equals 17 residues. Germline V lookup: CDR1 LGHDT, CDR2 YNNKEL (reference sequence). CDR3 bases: TGTGCCAGCAGCTGGGGCCGTCCCATTTCTTTCTCTGAGACCCAGTACTTC. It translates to CASSWGRPISFSETQYF.

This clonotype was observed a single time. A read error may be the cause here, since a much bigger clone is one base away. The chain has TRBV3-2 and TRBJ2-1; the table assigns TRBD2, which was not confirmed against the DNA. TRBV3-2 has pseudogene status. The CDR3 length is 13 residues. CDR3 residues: CASSPSAGIGQFF. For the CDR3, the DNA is TGTGCCAGCAGCCCGTCAGCGGGTATTGGGCAGTTCTTC.

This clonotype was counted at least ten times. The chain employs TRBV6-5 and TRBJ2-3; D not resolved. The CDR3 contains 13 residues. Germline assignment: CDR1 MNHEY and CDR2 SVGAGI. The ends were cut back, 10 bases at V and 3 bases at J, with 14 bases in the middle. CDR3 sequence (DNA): TGTGCCATCGCTGAGGTAGGGACAGATACGCAGTATTTT. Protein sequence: CAIAEVGTDTQYF.

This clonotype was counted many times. In nucleotides, the CDR3 is TGTGCCACCAGCCCTAACCTAAGGTGTGGAAAGACCTATGGCTACACCTTC. It codes for CATSPNLRCGKTYGYTF. V and J are TRBV15 and TRBJ1-2; D gene ambiguous. The CDR3 length is 17 residues. Per germline, CDR1 LNHNV and CDR2 YYDKDF (reference sequence). V lost 5 bases, J lost 4 bases, and 23 bases lay in between.

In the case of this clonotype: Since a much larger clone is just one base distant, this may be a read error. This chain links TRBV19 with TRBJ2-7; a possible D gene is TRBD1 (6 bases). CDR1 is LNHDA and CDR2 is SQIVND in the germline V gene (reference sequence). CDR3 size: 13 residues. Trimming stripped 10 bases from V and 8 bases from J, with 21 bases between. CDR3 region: CATSTARGYKQYF. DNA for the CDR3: TGTGCCACCTCGACAGCTAGGGGGTACAAGCAGTACTTC.